This TCR beta chain was retrieved from a study of blood T cell repertoires in COVID-19. Study context: Sites in the United States, Italy and Spain provided acute and convalescent COVID-19 samples. T cells, B-cell-depleted T cells, or PBMCs provided the cDNA or gDNA that served as material.

With V trimmed by 4 bases and J by 8 bases, 6 bases remained unmatched. Per the germline V gene, CDR1 is SNHLY and CDR2 is FYNNEI. The CDR3 totals 14 residues. In the source study's methods: Reference gene primer amplification in the assay estimated nucleated cell counts. The method was immunoSEQ multiplex PCR; TCRdb's version includes in-frame clones alone and lacks a portion of them. V and J calls and clone size are given by that table; D and trimming were obtained from the DNA. The data show about 430,000 clones, with roughly 89% seen just once and around 0.92% held by the top ten. Followed over time, Seattle patients had been enrolled while infection was active.

This rearrangement joins TRBV2 to TRBJ2-2; 8 nucleotides align to TRBD1. This receptor was identified in a man aged 18 to 35 with COVID-19, enrolled during active disease. The sample was peripheral blood. The CDR3 DNA sequence: TGTGCCAGCAGTGGGTCAGGGGGCAGGGGGGAGCTGTTTTTT. It yields the protein CASSGSGGRGELFF.